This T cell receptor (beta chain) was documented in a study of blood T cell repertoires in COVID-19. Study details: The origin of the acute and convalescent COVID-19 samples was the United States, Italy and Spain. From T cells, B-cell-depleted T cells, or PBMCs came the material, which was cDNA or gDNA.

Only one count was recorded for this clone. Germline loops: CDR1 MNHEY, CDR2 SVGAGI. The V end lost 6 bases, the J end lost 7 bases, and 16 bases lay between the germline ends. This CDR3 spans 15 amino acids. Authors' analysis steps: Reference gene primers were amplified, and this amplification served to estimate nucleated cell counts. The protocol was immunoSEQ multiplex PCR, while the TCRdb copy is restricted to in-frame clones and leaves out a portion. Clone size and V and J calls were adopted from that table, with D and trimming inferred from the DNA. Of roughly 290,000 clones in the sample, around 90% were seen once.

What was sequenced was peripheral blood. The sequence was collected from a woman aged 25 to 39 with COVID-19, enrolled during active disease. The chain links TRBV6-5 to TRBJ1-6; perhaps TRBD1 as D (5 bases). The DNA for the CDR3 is TGTGCCAGCAGACCAGGGCCATCCTTAAATTCACCCCTCCACTTT. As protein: CASRPGPSLNSPLHF.